The rows below give T cell receptor beta chains drawn from one sample of a study of T cell responses to AZD1222 COVID-19 vaccine. Some clones are missing from TCRdb's copy, which holds only in-frame ones; the method was immunoSEQ multiplex PCR. This table holds tens of thousands of clones, 89% found once. The sequencing used peripheral blood, collected on day 0 of AZD1222 vaccination. The source is an adult in good health. The CDR3 runs from the conserved cysteine through the conserved F or W. D genes are given only for firm matches. Some rows have no size entry. The others give once, few or many, or a class for an expanded clone.

TRBV4-1	TRBJ2-3	NA	NA	CASSQERMDTQYF	TGCGCCAGCAGCCAAGAAAGGATGGATACGCAGTATTTT
TRBV7-9	TRBJ1-2	NA	TRBD1	CASSIGTASNYGYTF	TGTGCCAGCAGCATAGGGACAGCCTCTAACTATGGCTACACCTTC
TRBV6-1	TRBJ2-7	NA	NA	CASSDRTYEQYF	TGTGCCAGCAGTGACAGGACCTACGAGCAGTACTTC
TRBV9	TRBJ2-7	NA	TRBD2	CASSVEAGVGYEQYF	TGTGCCAGCAGCGTAGAAGCGGGAGTGGGCTACGAGCAGTACTTC
TRBV18	TRBJ1-3	NA	NA	CASSPQGTSGNTIYF	TGTGCCAGCTCACCGCAGGGGACTTCAGGAAACACCATATATTTT
TRBV7-9	TRBJ1-1	NA	NA	CASSRADGAFF	TGTGCCAGCAGCCGAGCGGACGGGGCTTTCTTT
TRBV7-9	TRBJ2-2	NA	NA	CASSLRMANTGELFF	TGTGCCAGCAGCTTACGGATGGCGAACACCGGGGAGCTGTTTTTT
TRBV9	TRBJ2-7	few	TRBD2	CASSVGTSGSEQYF	TGTGCCAGCAGCGTAGGGACTAGCGGGAGCGAGCAGTACTTC
TRBV7-8	TRBJ1-4	NA	TRBD1	CASSLVGGTGNEKLFF	TGTGCCAGCAGCTTAGTCGGCGGGACAGGGAATGAAAAACTGTTTTTT
TRBV20-1	TRBJ1-4	NA	TRBD1	CSASSGTGAEKLFF	TGCAGTGCTAGTTCCGGGACAGGGGCTGAAAAACTGTTTTTT
TRBV19	TRBJ1-4	few	NA	CASSIIRSGAATNEKLFF	TGTGCCAGTAGTATCATAAGGTCAGGGGCGGCAACTAATGAAAAACTGTTTTTT
TRBV19	TRBJ1-6	NA	NA	CASTVPQGSSPLHF	TGTGCCAGTACCGTTCCACAGGGAAGTTCACCCCTCCACTTT